The TCR beta chain described here comes from a study of OX40 agonist ivuxolimab in advanced cancers. Profiled with immunoSEQ multiplex PCR; TCRdb holds only in-frame clones, not every one. Of about 80,000 clones listed, around 86% were seen once; the top ten hold over 0.25%. Trimming removed 4 bases at V and 0 bases at J, with 7 bases between. From germline, CDR1 is SQVTM and CDR2 ANQGSEA. This CDR3 has 13 residues. The clonotype originates from an adult with an advanced solid tumor such as melanoma, head and neck, liver or kidney cancer. The chain is built from TRBV29-1 and TRBJ1-3; D gene uncertain. The input for sequencing was CD4+ or CD8+ T cells sorted from blood, taken in a trial of the OX40 agonist ivuxolimab. The CDR3: CSVVPNSGNTIYF. The DNA of the CDR3 is TGCAGCGTTGTTCCTAACTCTGGAAACACCATATATTTT.